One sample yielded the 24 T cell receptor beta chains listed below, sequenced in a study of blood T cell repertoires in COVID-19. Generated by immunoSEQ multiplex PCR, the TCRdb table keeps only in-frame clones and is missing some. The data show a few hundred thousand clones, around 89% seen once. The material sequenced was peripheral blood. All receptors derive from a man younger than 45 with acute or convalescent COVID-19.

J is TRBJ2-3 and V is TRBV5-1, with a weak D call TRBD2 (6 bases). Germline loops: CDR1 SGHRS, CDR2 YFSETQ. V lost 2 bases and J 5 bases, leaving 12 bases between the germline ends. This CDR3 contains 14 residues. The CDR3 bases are TGCGCCAGCAGCTTAGGGTCTAGCGTAGATACGCAGTATTTT. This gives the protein CASSLGSSVDTQYF.

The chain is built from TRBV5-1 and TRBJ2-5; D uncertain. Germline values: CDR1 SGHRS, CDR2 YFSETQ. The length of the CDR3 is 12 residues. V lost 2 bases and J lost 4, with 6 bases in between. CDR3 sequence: CASSFSGETQYF. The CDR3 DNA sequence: TGCGCCAGCAGCTTTTCCGGAGAGACCCAGTACTTC.

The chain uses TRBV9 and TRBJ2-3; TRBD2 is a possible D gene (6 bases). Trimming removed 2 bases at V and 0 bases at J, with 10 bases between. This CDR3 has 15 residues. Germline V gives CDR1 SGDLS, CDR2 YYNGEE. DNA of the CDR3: TGTGCCAGCAGCGTGGCGGGGACTAGCACAGATACGCAGTATTTT. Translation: CASSVAGTSTDTQYF.

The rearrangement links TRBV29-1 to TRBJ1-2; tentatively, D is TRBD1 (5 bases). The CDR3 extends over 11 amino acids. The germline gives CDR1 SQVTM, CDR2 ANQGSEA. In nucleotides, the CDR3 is TGCAGGGTGGGGCAGTCGGATGGCTACACCTTC. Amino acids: CRVGQSDGYTF. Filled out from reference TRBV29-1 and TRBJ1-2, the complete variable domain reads SAVISQKPSRDICQRGTSLTIQCQVDSQVTMMFWYRQQPGQSLTLIATANQGSEATYESGFVIDKFPISRPNLTFSTLTVSNMSPEDSSIYLCRVGQSDGYTFGSGTRLTVV.

The CDR3 DNA follows: TGCGCCAGCAGCTTGCCGTCTGGGACAGGGGATGAAAAACTGTTTTTT. Its translation is CASSLPSGTGDEKLFF. The chain carries TRBV5-1 and TRBJ1-4; 10 nucleotides align to TRBD1. V lost 1 base to trimming and J lost 6 bases; unmatched junction nucleotides: 6. In germline, CDR1 is SGHRS, CDR2 YFSETQ. The length of the CDR3 is 16 residues.

CDR3 loop: CASSLGSGGYEQYF. CDR3 coding DNA: TGTGCCAGCAGCTTGGGTAGCGGGGGCTACGAGCAGTACTTC. The gene calls are TRBV5-6 and TRBJ2-7, with 9 positions matching TRBD2. Unmatched junction bases numbered 1, after V lost 0 bases and J lost 3 bases. Germline-derived CDR1 and CDR2 are SGHDT and YYEEEE. The CDR3 has 14 residues.

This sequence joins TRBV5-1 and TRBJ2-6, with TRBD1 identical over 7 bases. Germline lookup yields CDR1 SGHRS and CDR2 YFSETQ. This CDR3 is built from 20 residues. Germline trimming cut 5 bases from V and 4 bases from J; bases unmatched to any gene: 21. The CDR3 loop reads CASRFSASSMTGTGANVLTF. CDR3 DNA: TGCGCCAGCAGATTTTCGGCCTCTAGCATGACAGGGACCGGGGCCAACGTCCTGACTTTC.

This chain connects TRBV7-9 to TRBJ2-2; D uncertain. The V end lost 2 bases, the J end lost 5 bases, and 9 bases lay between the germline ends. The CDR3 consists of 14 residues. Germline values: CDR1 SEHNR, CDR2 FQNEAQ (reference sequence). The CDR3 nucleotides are TGTGCCAGCAGCTTATGGGCAGATACCGGGGAGCTGTTTTTT. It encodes CASSLWADTGELFF.

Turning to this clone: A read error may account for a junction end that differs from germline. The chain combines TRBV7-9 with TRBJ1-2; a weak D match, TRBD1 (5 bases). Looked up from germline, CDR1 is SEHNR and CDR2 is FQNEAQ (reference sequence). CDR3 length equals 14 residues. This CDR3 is CASSLAQRGYGYTF. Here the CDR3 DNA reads TGTGCTAGCAGCTTAGCGCAAAGGGGCTATGGCTACACCTTC.

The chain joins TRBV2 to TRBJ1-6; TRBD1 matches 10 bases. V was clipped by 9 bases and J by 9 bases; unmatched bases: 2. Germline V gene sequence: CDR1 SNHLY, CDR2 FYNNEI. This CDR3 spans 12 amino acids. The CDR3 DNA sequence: TGTGCCAGGACAGGGGGCACTTCACCCCTCCACTTT. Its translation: CARTGGTSPLHF.

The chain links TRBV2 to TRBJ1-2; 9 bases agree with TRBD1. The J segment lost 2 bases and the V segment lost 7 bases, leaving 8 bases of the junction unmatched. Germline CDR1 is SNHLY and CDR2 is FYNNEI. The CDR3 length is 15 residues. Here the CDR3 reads CASMPWGTGNYGYTF. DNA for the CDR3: TGTGCCAGCATGCCCTGGGGGACAGGGAACTATGGCTACACCTTC.

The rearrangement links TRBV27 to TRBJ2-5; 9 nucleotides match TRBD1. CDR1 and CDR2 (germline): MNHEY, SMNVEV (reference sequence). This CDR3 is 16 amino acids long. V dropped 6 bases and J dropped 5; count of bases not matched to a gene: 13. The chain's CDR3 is CASSPRRQGVQETQYF. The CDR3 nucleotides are TGTGCCAGCAGCCCCCGTCGACAGGGGGTTCAGGAGACCCAGTACTTC.

As DNA, the CDR3 is TGTGCCAGCAGCCCACAGGGAGTTGGCTATGGCTACACCTTC. Translation gives CASSPQGVGYGYTF. This rearrangement joins TRBV9 to TRBJ1-2, with TRBD1 as a possible D gene (6 bases). The CDR3 consists of 14 residues. Germline V CDR1 and CDR2: SGDLS, YYNGEE. V gave up 4 bases and J gave up 4 bases, with 14 bases separating them.

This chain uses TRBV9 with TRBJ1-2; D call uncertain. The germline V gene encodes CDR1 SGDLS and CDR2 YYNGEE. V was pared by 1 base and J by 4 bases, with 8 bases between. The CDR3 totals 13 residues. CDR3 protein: CASSVSRGYGYTF. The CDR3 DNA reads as TGTGCCAGCAGCGTATCTCGAGGCTATGGCTACACCTTC.

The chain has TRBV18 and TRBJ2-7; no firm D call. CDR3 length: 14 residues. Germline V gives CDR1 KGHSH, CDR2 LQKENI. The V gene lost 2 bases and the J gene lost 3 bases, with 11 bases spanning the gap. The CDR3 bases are TGTGCCAGCTCACCATCCGCTGAGCTCTACGAGCAGTACTTC. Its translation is CASSPSAELYEQYF.

The CDR3 region is CASSFSAPRDTQYF. The CDR3 coding sequence is TGCGCCAGCAGTTTCAGTGCTCCGCGGGATACGCAGTATTTT. V usage is TRBV10-1 and J usage is TRBJ2-3; no clear D gene. Germline V gene lookup returns CDR1 WNHNN and CDR2 SYGVQD (reference sequence). The CDR3 is 14 residues long. The V and J ends lost 5 bases and 6 bases respectively, with 15 bases between them.

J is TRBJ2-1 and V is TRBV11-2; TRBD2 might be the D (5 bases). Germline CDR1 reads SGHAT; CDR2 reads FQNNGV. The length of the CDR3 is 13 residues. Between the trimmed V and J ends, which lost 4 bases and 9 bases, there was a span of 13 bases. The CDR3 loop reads CASSSSTSGEQFF. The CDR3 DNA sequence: TGTGCCAGCAGCTCAAGCACCAGCGGTGAGCAGTTCTTC.

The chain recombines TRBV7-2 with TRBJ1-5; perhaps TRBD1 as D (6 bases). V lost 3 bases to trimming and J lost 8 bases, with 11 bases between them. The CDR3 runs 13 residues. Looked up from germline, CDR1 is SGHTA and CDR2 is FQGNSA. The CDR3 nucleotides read TGTGCCAGCAGCTTTCTTCGGACAGAGCCCCAGCATTTT. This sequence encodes CASSFLRTEPQHF. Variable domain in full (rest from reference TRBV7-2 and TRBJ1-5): GAGVSQSPSNKVTEKGKDVELRCDPISGHTALYWYRQSLGQGLEFLIYFQGNSAPDKSGLPSDRFSAERTGGSVSTLTIQRTQQEDSAVYLCASSFLRTEPQHFGDGTRLSIL.

The CDR3 reads CASSALTGTGLFGTEAFF. The CDR3 DNA sequence: TGTGCCAGCAGCGCGCTAACCGGGACAGGGTTATTTGGAACTGAAGCTTTCTTT. The gene calls are TRBV9 and TRBJ1-1; 9 bases fit TRBD1. This CDR3 contains 18 residues. V gave up 3 bases and J gave up 5 bases; unmatched junction bases: 17. CDR1 and CDR2 (germline): SGDLS, YYNGEE.

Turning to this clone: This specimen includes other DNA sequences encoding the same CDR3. CDR3 nucleotide sequence: TGTGCCAGTAGTATTGGGTTAGCGGGGTCGACAGATACGCAGTATTTT. As protein: CASSIGLAGSTDTQYF. The chain recombines TRBV19 with TRBJ2-3, with 8 bases lining up with TRBD2. The V gene's germline CDR1 is LNHDA and CDR2 SQIVND (reference sequence). This CDR3 has 16 amino acids. With V trimmed by 3 bases and J by 3 bases, 8 bases remained unmatched.

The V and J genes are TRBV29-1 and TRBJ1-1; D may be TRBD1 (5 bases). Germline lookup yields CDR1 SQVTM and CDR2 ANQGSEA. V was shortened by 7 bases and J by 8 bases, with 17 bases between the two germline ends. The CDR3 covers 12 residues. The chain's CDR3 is CSASKGLSEAFF. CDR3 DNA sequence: TGCAGCGCTAGCAAGGGGCTTTCGGAAGCTTTCTTT. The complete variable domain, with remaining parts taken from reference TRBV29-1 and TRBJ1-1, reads SAVISQKPSRDICQRGTSLTIQCQVDSQVTMMFWYRQQPGQSLTLIATANQGSEATYESGFVIDKFPISRPNLTFSTLTVSNMSPEDSSIYLCSASKGLSEAFFGQGTRLTVV.

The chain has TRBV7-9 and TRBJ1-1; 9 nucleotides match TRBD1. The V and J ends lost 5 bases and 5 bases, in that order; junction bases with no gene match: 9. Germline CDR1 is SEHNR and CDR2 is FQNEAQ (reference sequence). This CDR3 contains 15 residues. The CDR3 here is CASSGYRGQVTEAFF. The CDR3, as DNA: TGTGCCAGCAGCGGCTACAGGGGGCAAGTGACTGAAGCTTTCTTT.

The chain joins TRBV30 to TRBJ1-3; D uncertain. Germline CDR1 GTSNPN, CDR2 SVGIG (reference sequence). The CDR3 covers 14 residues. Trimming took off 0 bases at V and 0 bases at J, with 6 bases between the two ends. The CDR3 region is CAWSVRSSGNTIYF. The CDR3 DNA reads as TGTGCCTGGAGTGTACGCAGCTCTGGAAACACCATATATTTT. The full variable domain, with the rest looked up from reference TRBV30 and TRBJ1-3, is SQTIHQWPATLVQPVGSPLSLECTVEGTSNPNLYWYRQAAGRGLQLLFYSVGIGQISSEVPQNLSASRPQDRQFILSSKKLLLSDSGFYLCAWSVRSSGNTIYFGEGSWLTVV.

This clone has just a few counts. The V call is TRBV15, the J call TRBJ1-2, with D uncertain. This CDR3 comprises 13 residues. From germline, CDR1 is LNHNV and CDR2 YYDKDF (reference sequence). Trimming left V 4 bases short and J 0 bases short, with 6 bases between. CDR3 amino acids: CATSTRANYGYTF. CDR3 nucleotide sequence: TGTGCCACCAGCACTCGGGCTAACTATGGCTACACCTTC.